This passage covers 26 T cell receptor beta chains from one sample sequenced in a study of blood T cells in healthy people across ages. It was with a sample-barcoded 5' primer and a J-beta primer mix that a second PCR of roughly 7 to 12 cycles was run. TCRdb re-called the 5' RACE reads through MiXCR, storing one row per CDR3 protein. The sample holds hundreds of thousands of distinct CDR3 sequences, around 50% seen once. The specimen sequenced was blood. The receptors come from a middle-aged man in good health.

The chain links TRBV20-1 to TRBJ2-5; the D gene is possibly TRBD2 (6 bases). V was shortened by 6 bases and J by 2 bases, with 22 bases between the two germline ends. The CDR3 extends over 16 amino acids. From germline, CDR1 is DFQATT and CDR2 SNEGSKA (reference sequence). The CDR3 here is CSAASLRGIDQETQYF. CDR3 coding DNA: TGCAGTGCCGCAAGTCTCCGGGGGATAGATCAAGAGACCCAGTACTTC.

DNA for the CDR3: TGTGCCAGCAGTTTTCAGTCTTATAATGAAAAACTGTTTTTT. This codes for CASSFQSYNEKLFF. This rearrangement joins TRBV28 to TRBJ1-4; D is unresolved. The CDR3 spans 14 residues. Germline assignment: CDR1 MDHEN and CDR2 SYDVKM. The V end lost 3 bases, the J end lost 4 bases, and 9 bases lay between the germline ends.

The gene calls are TRBV4-2 and TRBJ1-2, with a weak D call TRBD1 (5 bases). There are 13 residues in the CDR3. Per the germline V gene, CDR1 is LGHNA and CDR2 is YNFKEQ. Between the trimmed V and J ends, which lost 0 bases and 8 bases, there was a span of 10 bases. The CDR3 DNA follows: TGTGCCAGCAGCCAAGATCAAGGGACGGGCTACACCTTC. Its translation is CASSQDQGTGYTF.

The chain carries TRBV28 and TRBJ2-3; 14 positions match TRBD2. The CDR3 runs to 15 residues. Germline V gives CDR1 MDHEN, CDR2 SYDVKM. The junction had 5 bases not matched to a gene; V was cut back by 5 bases and J by 7 bases. CDR3 coding DNA: TGTGCCAGCAGTCGACTAGCGGGAGGGCCAAATACGCAGTATTTT. It is translated as CASSRLAGGPNTQYF.

There are a few counts of this clonotype. J is TRBJ2-7 and V is TRBV7-2; 8 bases match TRBD2. This CDR3 has 15 amino acids. V shed 1 base, J shed 5 bases, and the junction held 7 bases outside the gene matches. Germline V lookup: CDR1 SGHTA, CDR2 FQGNSA. CDR3 nucleotides: TGTGCCAGCAGCTTAGTTGGTAGCGGGGTCCACGAGCAGTACTTC. Encoded protein: CASSLVGSGVHEQYF.

This clonotype was observed many times. Just one base apart from a much larger clone, this may be a read error. The V gene is TRBV29-1, the J gene TRBJ2-1; D is tentatively TRBD1 or TRBD2 (5 bases each). Matching the DNA end better, TRBJ2-7 makes the J call doubtful. CDR3 length: 16 residues. CDR1 and CDR2 from the germline V gene are SQVTM and ANQGSEA. CDR3 sequence: CSVRGSRDHSYNEQYF. The CDR3 DNA is TGCAGCGTTAGAGGCTCCCGGGACCACTCCTACAATGAGCAGTACTTC.

The chain combines TRBV10-3 with TRBJ2-3; the D gene is possibly TRBD1 (6 bases). The ends were cut back, 8 bases at V and 1 base at J, with 13 bases in the middle. Germline assignment: CDR1 ENHRY and CDR2 SYGVKD. This CDR3 has 14 residues. The CDR3 DNA is TGTGCCATCGGGGTTCCAGGGGGCACAGATACGCAGTATTTT. Protein: CAIGVPGGTDTQYF.

This clonotype was counted many times. The V call is TRBV5-1, the J call TRBJ2-3; 10 nucleotides match TRBD2. The CDR3 runs 16 residues. Germline V gene lookup returns CDR1 SGHRS and CDR2 YFSETQ. V dropped 4 bases and J dropped 4; count of bases not matched to a gene: 9. The CDR3 is CASSTGTSVNSDTQYF. CDR3 DNA: TGCGCCAGCAGCACGGGGACTAGCGTTAATTCAGATACGCAGTATTTT. The full variable domain, with the rest looked up from reference TRBV5-1 and TRBJ2-3, is KAGVTQTPRYLIKTRGQQVTLSCSPISGHRSVSWYQQTPGQGLQFLFEYFSETQRNKGNFPGRFSGRQFSNSRSEMNVSTLELGDSALYLCASSTGTSVNSDTQYFGPGTRLTVL.

The chain joins TRBV5-4 to TRBJ2-7, with 9 bases fitting TRBD1. With the DNA end fitting TRBJ2-4 better, the J assignment may be wrong. CDR1 and CDR2 from the germline V gene are SGHNT and YYREEE (reference sequence). This CDR3 has 14 residues. CDR3 coding DNA: TGTGCCAGCAGCTTAGGGACAGGGAGAAACATTCAGTACTTC. It codes for CASSLGTGRNIQYF.

The CDR3: CASSQERWSRGGVAKNIQYF. CDR3 nucleotide sequence: TGTGCCAGCAGCCAAGAGAGGTGGTCGCGAGGGGGAGTAGCCAAAAACATTCAGTACTTC. The chain couples TRBV4-2 to TRBJ2-4, with D possibly TRBD1 on 6 matching bases. CDR3 length: 20 residues. The germline V gene encodes CDR1 LGHNA and CDR2 YNFKEQ. Between the trimmed V and J ends, which lost 0 bases and 0 bases, there was a span of 21 bases.

The chain has TRBV12-3 or TRBV12-4 and TRBJ2-3, with D possibly being TRBD1 (5 bases). V was shortened by 2 bases and J by 5 bases, with 20 bases between the two germline ends. The CDR3 runs 17 residues. CDR3 in amino acids: CASSLPSLRRAQDTQYF. As DNA, the CDR3 is TGTGCCAGCAGTTTACCAAGCCTCCGCAGGGCACAAGATACGCAGTATTTT.

This clonotype was observed a few times. The rearrangement uses TRBV29-1 and TRBJ2-1, with TRBD1 matching over 8 bases. J lost 3 bases, V lost 5 bases, and 6 bases had no gene match. Germline V gene data show CDR1 as SQVTM and CDR2 as ANQGSEA. The CDR3 runs 14 residues. The CDR3 loop is CSVTGQGVYNEQFF. CDR3 nucleotides: TGCAGCGTTACCGGACAGGGAGTCTACAATGAGCAGTTCTTC.

This clonotype appeared once. The chain carries TRBV9 and TRBJ1-5, with D unresolved. Deletions cut 3 bases from V and 2 bases from J, with 27 bases between. Germline assignment: CDR1 SGDLS and CDR2 YYNGEE. CDR3 length equals 20 residues. This CDR3 is CASSDLKAGPAGMGNQPQHF. Written as DNA, the CDR3 is TGTGCCAGCAGCGACTTAAAGGCAGGCCCCGCGGGAATGGGCAATCAGCCCCAGCATTTT.

V and J are TRBV5-1 and TRBJ1-5; tentatively, D is TRBD1 (6 bases). V lost 3 bases to trimming and J lost 6 bases, with 10 bases between them. Germline V gene sequence: CDR1 SGHRS, CDR2 YFSETQ. CDR3 length: 13 residues. The CDR3 DNA is TGCGCCAGCAGCTCTCAGGGGCCTCAGCCCCAGCATTTT. Amino acid sequence: CASSSQGPQPQHF.

This clonotype was seen a few times. The chain links TRBV29-1 to TRBJ2-1, with TRBD1 matching 7 bases. The CDR3 spans 15 residues. The germline gives CDR1 SQVTM, CDR2 ANQGSEA. The trim removed 1 base at V and 4 bases at J, leaving 7 bases unmatched. CDR3 loop: CSVEGGTVQYNEQFF. As DNA, the CDR3 is TGCAGCGTTGAAGGGGGGACAGTCCAATACAATGAGCAGTTCTTC.

The J gene is TRBJ2-1, the V gene TRBV7-8, with D maybe TRBD2 (6 bases). The CDR3 has 15 amino acids. V was clipped by 5 bases and J by 10 bases, with 21 bases between them. From germline, CDR1 is SGHVS and CDR2 FQNEAQ. DNA for the CDR3: TGTGCCAGCAGCCCCGATCGGGACTCTACCTACGAGCAGTTCTTC. Translation gives CASSPDRDSTYEQFF.

J is TRBJ2-7 and V is TRBV4-2; the D is unclear. Germline CDR1 is LGHNA and CDR2 is YNFKEQ. The CDR3 has 16 amino acids. The germline V and J ends were trimmed by 0 bases and 0 bases, with 12 bases remaining between them. The CDR3 bases are TGTGCCAGCAGCCAAGAAGCAGAGACAAGCTCCTACGAGCAGTACTTC. This codes for CASSQEAETSSYEQYF.

This clonotype was seen once. CDR3 in DNA: TGTGCCAGCAGTGACGTCTCGGGAACCCACGAGCAGTACTTC. Amino acids: CASSDVSGTHEQYF. V is TRBV11-3 and J is TRBJ2-5; D might be TRBD2 (5 bases). The J call could be wrong; TRBJ2-7 is a better fit for the DNA end. Germline V gives CDR1 SGHNT, CDR2 YENEEA. This CDR3 has 14 amino acids.

This clonotype was counted only a few times. V is TRBV4-1 and J is TRBJ2-7, with 7 bases that match TRBD2. The ends lost 0 bases at V and 2 bases at J; junction bases unmatched: 7. Germline V CDR1 and CDR2: MGHRA, YSYEKL. The CDR3 has 16 residues. CDR3: CASSQDWEGVTYEQYF. In nucleotides, the CDR3 is TGCGCCAGCAGCCAAGATTGGGAGGGAGTGACCTACGAGCAGTACTTC.

Only a few counts were recorded for this clonotype. V is TRBV9 and J is TRBJ2-3, with 7 bases matching TRBD2. Germline V lookup: CDR1 SGDLS, CDR2 YYNGEE. The J segment lost 0 bases and the V segment lost 0 bases, leaving 1 base of the junction unmatched. The CDR3 has 15 residues. The CDR3 nucleotides are TGTGCCAGCAGCGTAGGGGGACTAAGCACAGATACGCAGTATTTT. Residues: CASSVGGLSTDTQYF.

The CDR3, as DNA: TGTGCCAGCAGTTACGGGGGACAGGGAGTGAGCAATGAGCAGTTCTTC. This gives the protein CASSYGGQGVSNEQFF. The V gene is TRBV6-6, the J gene TRBJ2-1; 9 nucleotides line up with TRBD1. The CDR3 runs 16 residues. Germline loops: CDR1 MNHNY, CDR2 SVGAGI (reference sequence). The junction had 8 bases not matched to a gene; V was cut back by 2 bases and J by 6 bases.

This clonotype came up many times. The chain carries TRBV4-3 and TRBJ2-3; D gene ambiguous. CDR1 LGHNA and CDR2 YSLEER come from the germline V gene. There are 15 residues in the CDR3. V shed 3 bases and J shed 0 bases, with 10 bases lying between them. The CDR3: CASSQGSRSTDTQYF. CDR3 bases: TGCGCCAGCAGCCAGGGGTCTAGAAGCACAGATACGCAGTATTTT.

The chain joins TRBV6-2 or TRBV6-3 to TRBJ1-1; 9 nucleotides agree with TRBD1. From germline, CDR1 is MNHEY and CDR2 SVGEGT. V trimming: 5 bases; J trimming: 2 bases; junction bases outside the gene matches: 6. The CDR3 spans 15 residues. The CDR3 coding sequence is TGTGCCAGCAGTGTACAGGGGGCACTTAACACTGAAGCTTTCTTT. The encoded protein is CASSVQGALNTEAFF.

The V call is TRBV3-1, the J call TRBJ2-1; no reliable D call. This CDR3 spans 14 amino acids. Per the germline V gene, CDR1 is LGHDT and CDR2 is YNNKEL (reference sequence). Deletions cut 1 base from V and 6 bases from J, with 10 bases between. CDR3 loop: CASSQGHRSNEQFF. CDR3 DNA sequence: TGTGCCAGCAGCCAAGGACACCGAAGCAATGAGCAGTTCTTC.

This clonotype was detected a few times. The chain combines TRBV2 with TRBJ2-3; no reliable D call. In germline, CDR1 is SNHLY, CDR2 FYNNEI. V was clipped by 1 base and J by 6 bases, with 11 bases between them. The CDR3 is 14 residues long. This CDR3 is CASSEGRGTDTQYF. The DNA for the CDR3 is TGTGCCAGCAGTGAAGGGCGTGGTACGGATACGCAGTATTTT.

The chain uses TRBV7-6 and TRBJ1-4, with D possibly being TRBD1 (6 bases). Germline lookup yields CDR1 SGHVS and CDR2 FNYEAQ. Trimming removed 0 bases at V and 6 bases at J, with 17 bases between. This CDR3 has 17 amino acids. The CDR3 here is CASSLAVRGRVDEKLFF. CDR3 bases: TGTGCCAGCAGCTTAGCTGTTCGGGGGCGCGTAGATGAAAAACTGTTTTTT.